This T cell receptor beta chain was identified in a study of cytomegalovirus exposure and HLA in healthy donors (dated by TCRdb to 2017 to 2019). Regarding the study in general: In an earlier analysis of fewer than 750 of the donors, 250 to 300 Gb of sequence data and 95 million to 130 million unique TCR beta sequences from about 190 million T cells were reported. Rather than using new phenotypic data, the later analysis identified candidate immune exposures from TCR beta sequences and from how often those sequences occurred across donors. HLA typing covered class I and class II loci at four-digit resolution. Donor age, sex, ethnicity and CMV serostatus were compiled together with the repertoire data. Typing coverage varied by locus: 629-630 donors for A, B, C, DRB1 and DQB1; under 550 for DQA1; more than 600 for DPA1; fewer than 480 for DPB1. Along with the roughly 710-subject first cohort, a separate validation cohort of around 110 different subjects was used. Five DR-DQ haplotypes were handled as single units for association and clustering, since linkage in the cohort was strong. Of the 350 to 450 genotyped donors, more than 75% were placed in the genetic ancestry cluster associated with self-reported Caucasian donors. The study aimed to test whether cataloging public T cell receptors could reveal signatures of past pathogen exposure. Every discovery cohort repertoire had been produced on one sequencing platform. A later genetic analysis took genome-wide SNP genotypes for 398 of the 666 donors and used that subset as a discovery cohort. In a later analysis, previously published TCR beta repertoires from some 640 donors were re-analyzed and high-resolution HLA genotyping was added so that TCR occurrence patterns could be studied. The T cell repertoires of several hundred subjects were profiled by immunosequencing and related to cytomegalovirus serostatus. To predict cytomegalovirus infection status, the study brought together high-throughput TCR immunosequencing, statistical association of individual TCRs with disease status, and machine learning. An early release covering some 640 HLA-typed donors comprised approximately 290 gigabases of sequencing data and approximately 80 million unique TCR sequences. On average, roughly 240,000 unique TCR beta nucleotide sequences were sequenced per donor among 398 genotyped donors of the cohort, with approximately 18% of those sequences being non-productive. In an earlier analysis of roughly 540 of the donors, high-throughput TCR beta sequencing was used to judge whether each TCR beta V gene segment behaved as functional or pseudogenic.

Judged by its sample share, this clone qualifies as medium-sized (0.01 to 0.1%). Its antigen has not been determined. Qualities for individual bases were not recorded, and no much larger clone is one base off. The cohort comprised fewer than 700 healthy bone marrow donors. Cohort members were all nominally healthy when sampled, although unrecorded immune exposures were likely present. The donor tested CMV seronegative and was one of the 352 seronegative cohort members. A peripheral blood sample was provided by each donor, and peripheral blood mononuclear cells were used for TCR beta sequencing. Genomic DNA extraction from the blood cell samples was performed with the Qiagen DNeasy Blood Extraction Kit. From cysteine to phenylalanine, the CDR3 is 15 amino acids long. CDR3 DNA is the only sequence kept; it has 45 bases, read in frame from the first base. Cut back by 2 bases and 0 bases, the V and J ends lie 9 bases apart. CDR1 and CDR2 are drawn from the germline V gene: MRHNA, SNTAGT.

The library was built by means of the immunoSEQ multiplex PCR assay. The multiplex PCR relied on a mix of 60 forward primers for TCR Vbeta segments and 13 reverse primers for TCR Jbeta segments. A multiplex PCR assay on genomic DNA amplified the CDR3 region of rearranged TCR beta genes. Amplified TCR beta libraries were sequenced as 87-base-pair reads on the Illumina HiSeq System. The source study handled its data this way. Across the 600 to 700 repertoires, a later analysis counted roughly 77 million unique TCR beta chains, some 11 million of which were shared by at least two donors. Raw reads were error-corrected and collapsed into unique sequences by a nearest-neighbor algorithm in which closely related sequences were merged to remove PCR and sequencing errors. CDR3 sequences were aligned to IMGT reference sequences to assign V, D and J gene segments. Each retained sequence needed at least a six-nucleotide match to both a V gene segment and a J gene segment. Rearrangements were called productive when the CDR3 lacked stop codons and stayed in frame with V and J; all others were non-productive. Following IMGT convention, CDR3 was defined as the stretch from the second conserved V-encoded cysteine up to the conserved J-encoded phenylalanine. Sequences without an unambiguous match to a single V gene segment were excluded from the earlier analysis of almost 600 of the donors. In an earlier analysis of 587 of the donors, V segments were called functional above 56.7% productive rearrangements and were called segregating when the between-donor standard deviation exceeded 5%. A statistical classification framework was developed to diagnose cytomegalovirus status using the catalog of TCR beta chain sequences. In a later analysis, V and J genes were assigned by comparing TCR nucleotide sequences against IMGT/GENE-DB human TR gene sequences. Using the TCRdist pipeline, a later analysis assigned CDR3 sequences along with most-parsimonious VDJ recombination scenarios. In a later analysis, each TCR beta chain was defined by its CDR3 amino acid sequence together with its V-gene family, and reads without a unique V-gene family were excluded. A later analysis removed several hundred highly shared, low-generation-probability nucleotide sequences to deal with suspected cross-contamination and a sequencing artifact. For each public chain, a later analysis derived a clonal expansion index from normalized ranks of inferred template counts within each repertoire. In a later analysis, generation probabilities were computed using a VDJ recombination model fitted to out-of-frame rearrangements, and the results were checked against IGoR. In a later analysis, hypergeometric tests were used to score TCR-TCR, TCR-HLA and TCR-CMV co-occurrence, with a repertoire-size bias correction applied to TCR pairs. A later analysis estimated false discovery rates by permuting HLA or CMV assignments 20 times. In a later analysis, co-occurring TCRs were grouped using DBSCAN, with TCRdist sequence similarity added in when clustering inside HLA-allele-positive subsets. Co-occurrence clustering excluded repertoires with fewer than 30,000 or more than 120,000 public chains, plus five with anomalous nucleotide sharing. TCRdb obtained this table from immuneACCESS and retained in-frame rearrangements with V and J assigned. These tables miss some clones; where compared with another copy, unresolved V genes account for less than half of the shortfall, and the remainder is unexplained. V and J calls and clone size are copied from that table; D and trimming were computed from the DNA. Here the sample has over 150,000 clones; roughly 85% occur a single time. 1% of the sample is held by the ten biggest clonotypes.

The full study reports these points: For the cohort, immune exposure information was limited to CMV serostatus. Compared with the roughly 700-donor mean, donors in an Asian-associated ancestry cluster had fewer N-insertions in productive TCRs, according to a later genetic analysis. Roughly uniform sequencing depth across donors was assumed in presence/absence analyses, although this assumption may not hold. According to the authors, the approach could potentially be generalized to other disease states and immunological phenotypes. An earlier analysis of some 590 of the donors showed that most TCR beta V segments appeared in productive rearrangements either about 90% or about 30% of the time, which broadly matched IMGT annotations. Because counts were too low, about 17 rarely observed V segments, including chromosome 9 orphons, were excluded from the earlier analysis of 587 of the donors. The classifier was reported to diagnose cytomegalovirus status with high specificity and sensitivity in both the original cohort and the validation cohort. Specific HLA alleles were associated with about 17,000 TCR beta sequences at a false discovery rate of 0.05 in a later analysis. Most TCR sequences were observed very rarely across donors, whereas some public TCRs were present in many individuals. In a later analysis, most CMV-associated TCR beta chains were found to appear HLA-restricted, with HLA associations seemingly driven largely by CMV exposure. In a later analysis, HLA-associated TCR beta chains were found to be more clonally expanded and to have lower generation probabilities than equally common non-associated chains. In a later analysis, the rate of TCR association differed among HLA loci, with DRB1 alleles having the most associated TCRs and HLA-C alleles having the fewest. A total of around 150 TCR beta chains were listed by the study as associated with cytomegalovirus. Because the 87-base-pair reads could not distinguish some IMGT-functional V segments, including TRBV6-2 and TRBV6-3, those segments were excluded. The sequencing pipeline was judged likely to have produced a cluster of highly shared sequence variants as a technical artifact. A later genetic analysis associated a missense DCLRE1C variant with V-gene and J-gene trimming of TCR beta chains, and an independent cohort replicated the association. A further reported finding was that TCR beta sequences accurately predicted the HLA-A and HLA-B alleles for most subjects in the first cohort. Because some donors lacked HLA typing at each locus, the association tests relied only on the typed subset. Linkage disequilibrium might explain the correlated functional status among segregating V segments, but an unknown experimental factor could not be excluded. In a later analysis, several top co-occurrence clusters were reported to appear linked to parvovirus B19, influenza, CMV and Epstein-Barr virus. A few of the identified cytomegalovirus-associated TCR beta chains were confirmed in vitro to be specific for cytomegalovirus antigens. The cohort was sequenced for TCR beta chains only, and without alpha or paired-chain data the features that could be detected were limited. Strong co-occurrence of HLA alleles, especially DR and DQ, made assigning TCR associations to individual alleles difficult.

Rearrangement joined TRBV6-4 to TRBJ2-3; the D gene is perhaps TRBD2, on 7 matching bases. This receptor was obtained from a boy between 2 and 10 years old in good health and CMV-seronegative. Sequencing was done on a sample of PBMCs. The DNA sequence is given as TGTGCCAGCAGTGACGGGGGGGCTAGCACAGATACGCAGTATTTT. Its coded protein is CASSDGGASTDTQYF.